The 9 T cell receptor beta chains listed next were all sequenced from one sample in a study of radiation and T cells in renal cell carcinoma. Stated time point: blood 2 weeks post-SBRT. Described treatment: 15 Gy SBRT to primary tumor, nephrectomy 4 weeks later. This table comes from immunoSEQ multiplex PCR, and its TCRdb copy is limited to in-frame clones, with some not included. The sample lists about 150,000 clones, roughly 87% occurring once. The sequencing used blood, collected from a patient whose treatment included radiotherapy and nephrectomy. The source of these receptors is a woman aged 45-65 years with renal cell carcinoma.

Details on this clone: At one end, the junction sequence differs from germline, possibly due to a read error. The chain employs TRBV7-7 and TRBJ2-1; D might be TRBD1 or TRBD2, each matching 6 bases. Germline lookup yields CDR1 SSHAT and CDR2 FNYEAQ (reference sequence). The CDR3 consists of 16 residues. The CDR3 spells CASSLLGGGSYNEQFF. Written as DNA, the CDR3 is TGTGCTAGCAGCCTCTTAGGGGGAGGCTCCTACAATGAGCAGTTCTTC.

The V gene is TRBV4-2, the J gene TRBJ1-1; D is ambiguous. Germline V gene data show CDR1 as LGHNA and CDR2 as YNFKEQ. Trimming removed 5 bases from V and 12 bases from J, with 22 bases in between. This CDR3 has 14 amino acids. The CDR3 region is CASSGPLGMSEPFF. The DNA of the CDR3 is TGTGCCAGCAGCGGTCCATTAGGGATGTCGGAACCTTTCTTT.

CDR3 protein: CASSDRLLTDTQYF. Written as DNA, the CDR3 is TGTGCCAGCAGTGATAGGCTGCTAACAGATACGCAGTATTTT. The V gene is TRBV25-1, the J gene TRBJ2-3; D gene ambiguous. The CDR3 contains 14 residues. Germline CDR1 MGHDK, CDR2 SYGVNS. V was pared by 3 bases and J by 3 bases, with 10 bases between.

This sequence joins TRBV6-6 and TRBJ2-3; a possible D gene is TRBD2 (5 bases). Trimming took 5 bases from V and 0 from J, leaving 12 bases between them. Germline CDR1 reads MNHNY; CDR2 reads SVGAGI (reference sequence). This CDR3 has 15 amino acids. This chain's CDR3 is CASSPRRHSTDTQYF. DNA for the CDR3: TGTGCCAGCAGTCCCCGGAGGCACAGCACAGATACGCAGTATTTT.

The gene calls are TRBV2 and TRBJ2-7; D not resolved. The germline V and J ends were trimmed by 5 bases and 2 bases, with 10 bases remaining between them. The CDR3 loop spans 13 amino acids. The germline gives CDR1 SNHLY, CDR2 FYNNEI. The CDR3 sequence is CASSSDRAYEQYF. CDR3 sequence (DNA): TGTGCCAGCAGTTCGGACCGAGCCTACGAGCAGTACTTC. Together with reference TRBV2 and TRBJ2-7, the CDR3 gives the full variable domain: EPEVTQTPSHQVTQMGQEVILRCVPISNHLYFYWYRQILGQKVEFLVSFYNNEISEKSEIFDDQFSVERPDGSNFTLKIRSTKLEDSAMYFCASSSDRAYEQYFGPGTRLTVT.

V usage is TRBV7-6 and J usage is TRBJ1-1; a weak D match, TRBD1 (6 bases). Germline lookup yields CDR1 SGHVS and CDR2 FNYEAQ. The CDR3 consists of 14 residues. Trimming left V 1 base short and J 5 bases short, with 11 bases between. CDR3 DNA sequence: TGTGCCAGCAGCTTAGGGCCACAGGGAACTGAAGCTTTCTTT. Its protein product is CASSLGPQGTEAFF.

The chain links TRBV7-9 to TRBJ2-7, with 7 bases lining up with TRBD1. The CDR3 has 16 residues. CDR1 is SEHNR and CDR2 is FQNEAQ in the germline V gene (reference sequence). V lost 6 bases to trimming and J lost 4 bases; unmatched junction nucleotides: 15. The CDR3 sequence: CASSSPSRGFGYEQYF. In DNA, the CDR3 is TGTGCCAGCAGTTCTCCTTCCAGGGGGTTCGGGTACGAGCAGTACTTC. Combining the CDR3 with reference TRBV7-9 and TRBJ2-7 gives the whole variable domain DTGVSQNPRHKITKRGQNVTFRCDPISEHNRLYWYRQTLGQGPEFLTYFQNEAQLEKSRLLSDRFSAERPKGSFSTLEIQRTEQGDSAMYLCASSSPSRGFGYEQYFGPGTRLTVT.

The chain has TRBV6-5 and TRBJ1-1; D remains unclear. Germline CDR1 is MNHEY and CDR2 is SVGAGI. The length of the CDR3 is 12 residues. The V end was cut by 5 bases, the J end by 0 bases, with 4 bases between. DNA for the CDR3: TGTGCCAGCAGTAACATGAACACTGAAGCTTTCTTT. Its translation is CASSNMNTEAFF.

This chain joins TRBV25-1 and TRBJ2-5; a possible D gene is TRBD1 (7 bases). With 4 bases removed from V and 4 bases from J, the gap between germline ends came to 13 bases. CDR3 length: 14 amino acids. Germline loops: CDR1 MGHDK, CDR2 SYGVNS. This CDR3 is CASSGNQGGETQYF. CDR3 coding DNA: TGTGCCAGCAGTGGAAATCAGGGGGGAGAGACCCAGTACTTC.